These T cell receptor beta chains were read from a single sample in a study of metastatic and nonmetastatic thyroid tumors. TCRdb reassembled clones from the PCR reads with MiXCR. The profile shows more than 20,000 clones, roughly 20% of them singletons. Sequenced input: blood. Source of these receptors: a female donor with papillary thyroid cancer or a benign thyroid nodule (not recorded which). Some clones in this sample may be carry-over from other donors' samples. Each CDR3 is given with its conserved first and last residue. D genes are given only for firm matches. Size values are once, few and many counts, or a class for expanded clones, and some rows have none.

j_gene | abundance | d_gene | v_gene | CDR3nt | CDR3aa
TRBJ2-3 | . | TRBD2 | TRBV20-1 | TGCAGTGCAACTCCGACTAGCGGGAGAACAGATACGCAGTATTTT | CSATPTSGRTDTQYF
TRBJ2-3 | many | TRBD1 | TRBV9 | TGTGCCAGCAGCCTTGGACAGGGGAACACAGATACGCAGTATTTT | CASSLGQGNTDTQYF
TRBJ2-1 | many | . | TRBV4-1 | TGCGCCAGCAGTCAAGAAAGGATCTTAAATTACAATGAGCAGTTCTTC | CASSQERILNYNEQFF
TRBJ2-7 | medium-sized | TRBD2 | TRBV6-5 | TGTGCCAGCAGTTACGAAGCCGGGGGGGGAGGGCCCTACGAGCAGTACTTC | CASSYEAGGGGPYEQYF
TRBJ2-2 | many | . | TRBV7-2 | TGTGCCAGCAGCTTTTCCGGGACCGGGGAGCTGTTTTTT | CASSFSGTGELFF
TRBJ2-2 | many | . | TRBV4-1 | TGCGCCAGCAGCCAAGTCGAGCGAGCGAACACCGGGGAGCTGTTTTTT | CASSQVERANTGELFF
TRBJ1-1 | many | . | TRBV20-1 | TGCAGTGCTAGACCTCTGACAGGACCGAACACTGAAGCTTTCTTT | CSARPLTGPNTEAFF
TRBJ1-1 | . | . | TRBV24-1 | TGTGCCACCAGTGATGGTACAGCCAACGGAAAGGGGGGCACTGAAGCTTTCTTT | CATSDGTANGKGGTEAFF
TRBJ2-1 | many | TRBD2 | TRBV5-1 | TGCGCCAGCAGTATAGCGGGAATCTCCAATGAGCAGTTCTTC | CASSIAGISNEQFF
TRBJ2-1 | many | . | TRBV10-3 | TGTGCCATCAATACAGGGCTACGAATGAGAGGGGAGCAGTTCTTC | CAINTGLRMRGEQFF
TRBJ2-5 | few | . | TRBV28 | TGTGCCAGCATTTCAACCCTCACAGTGGGGGGAGAGACCCAGTACTTC | CASISTLTVGGETQYF